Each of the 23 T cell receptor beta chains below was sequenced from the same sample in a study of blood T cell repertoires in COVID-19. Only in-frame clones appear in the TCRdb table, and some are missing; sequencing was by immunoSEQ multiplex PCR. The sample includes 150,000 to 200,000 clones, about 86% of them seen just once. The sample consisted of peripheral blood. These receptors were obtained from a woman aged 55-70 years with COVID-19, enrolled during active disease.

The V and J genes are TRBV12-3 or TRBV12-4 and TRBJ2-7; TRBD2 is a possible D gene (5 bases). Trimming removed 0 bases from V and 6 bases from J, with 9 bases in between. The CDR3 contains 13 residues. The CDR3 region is CASSLAPGFEQYF. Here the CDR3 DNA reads TGTGCCAGCAGTTTAGCGCCGGGGTTCGAGCAGTACTTC.

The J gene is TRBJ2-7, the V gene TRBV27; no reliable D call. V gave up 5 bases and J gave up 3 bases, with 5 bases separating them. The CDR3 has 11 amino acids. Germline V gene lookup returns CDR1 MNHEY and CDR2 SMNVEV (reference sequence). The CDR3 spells CASSPFYEQYF. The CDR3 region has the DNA TGTGCCAGCAGTCCCTTCTACGAGCAGTACTTC.

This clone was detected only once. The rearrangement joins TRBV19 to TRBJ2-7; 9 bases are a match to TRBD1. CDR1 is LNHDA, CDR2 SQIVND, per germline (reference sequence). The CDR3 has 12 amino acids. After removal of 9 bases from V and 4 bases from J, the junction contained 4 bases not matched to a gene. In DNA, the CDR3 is TGTGCCAGCGGGGGACAGGGTTACGAGCAGTACTTC. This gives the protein CASGGQGYEQYF.

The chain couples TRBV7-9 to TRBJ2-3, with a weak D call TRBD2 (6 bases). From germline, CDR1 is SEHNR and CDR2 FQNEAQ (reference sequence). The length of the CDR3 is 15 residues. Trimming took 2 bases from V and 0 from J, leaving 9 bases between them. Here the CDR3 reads CASSLSGPSTDTQYF. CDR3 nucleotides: TGTGCCAGCAGCTTAAGCGGGCCTAGCACAGATACGCAGTATTTT.

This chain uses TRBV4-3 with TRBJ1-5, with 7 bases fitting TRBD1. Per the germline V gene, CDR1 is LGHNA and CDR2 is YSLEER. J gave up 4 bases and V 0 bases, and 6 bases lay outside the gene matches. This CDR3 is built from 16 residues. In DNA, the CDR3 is TGCGCCAGCAGCCAAGATCGGCAGGGGGTTAATCAGCCCCAGCATTTT. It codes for CASSQDRQGVNQPQHF.

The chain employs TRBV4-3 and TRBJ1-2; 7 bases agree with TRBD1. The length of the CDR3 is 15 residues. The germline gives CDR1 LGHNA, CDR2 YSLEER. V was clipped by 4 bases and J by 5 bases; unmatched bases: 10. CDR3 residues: CASSPTGTAVYGYTF. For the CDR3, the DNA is TGCGCCAGCAGCCCAACCGGGACAGCGGTGTATGGCTACACCTTC.

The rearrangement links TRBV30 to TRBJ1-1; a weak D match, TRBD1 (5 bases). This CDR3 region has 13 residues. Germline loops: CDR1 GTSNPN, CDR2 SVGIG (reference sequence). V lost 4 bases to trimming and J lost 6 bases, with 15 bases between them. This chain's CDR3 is CAWTSGQGPEAFF. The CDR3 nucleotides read TGTGCCTGGACCTCCGGCCAGGGCCCTGAAGCTTTCTTT.

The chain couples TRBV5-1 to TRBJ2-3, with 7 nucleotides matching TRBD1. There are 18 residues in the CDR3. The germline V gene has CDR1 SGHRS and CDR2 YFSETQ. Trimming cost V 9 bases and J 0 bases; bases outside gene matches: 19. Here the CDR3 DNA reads TGCGCCACAGGAAGGACAGGCGGGCCAGAGACTAGCACAGATACGCAGTATTTT. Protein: CATGRTGGPETSTDTQYF.

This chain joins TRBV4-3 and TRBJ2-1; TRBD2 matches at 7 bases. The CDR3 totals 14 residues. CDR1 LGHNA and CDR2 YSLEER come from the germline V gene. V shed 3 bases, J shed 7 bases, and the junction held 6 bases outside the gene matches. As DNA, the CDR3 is TGCGCCAGCAGCCATCTGGGAGGGGAGAATGAGCAGTTCTTC. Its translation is CASSHLGGENEQFF.

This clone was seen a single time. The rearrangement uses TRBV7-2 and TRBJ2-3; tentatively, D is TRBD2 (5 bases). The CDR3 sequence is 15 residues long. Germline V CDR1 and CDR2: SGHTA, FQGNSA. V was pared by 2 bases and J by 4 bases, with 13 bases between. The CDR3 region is CASSLMGGLADTQYF. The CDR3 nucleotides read TGTGCCAGCAGCTTAATGGGCGGGTTGGCAGATACGCAGTATTTT. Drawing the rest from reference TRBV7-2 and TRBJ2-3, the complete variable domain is GAGVSQSPSNKVTEKGKDVELRCDPISGHTALYWYRQSLGQGLEFLIYFQGNSAPDKSGLPSDRFSAERTGGSVSTLTIQRTQQEDSAVYLCASSLMGGLADTQYFGPGTRLTVL.

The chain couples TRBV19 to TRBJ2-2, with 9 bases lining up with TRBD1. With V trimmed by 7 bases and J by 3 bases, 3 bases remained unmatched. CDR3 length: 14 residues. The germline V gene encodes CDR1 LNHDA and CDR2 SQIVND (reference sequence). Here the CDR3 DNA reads TGTGCCAGTATGAGGGACAGGGACACCGGGGAGCTGTTTTTT. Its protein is CASMRDRDTGELFF.

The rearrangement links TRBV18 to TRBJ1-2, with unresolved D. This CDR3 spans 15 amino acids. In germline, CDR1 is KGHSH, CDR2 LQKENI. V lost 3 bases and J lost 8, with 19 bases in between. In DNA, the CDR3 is TGTGCCAGCTCACCGAAGGAGGGAGGATTAGGGGGCTACACCTTC. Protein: CASSPKEGGLGGYTF.

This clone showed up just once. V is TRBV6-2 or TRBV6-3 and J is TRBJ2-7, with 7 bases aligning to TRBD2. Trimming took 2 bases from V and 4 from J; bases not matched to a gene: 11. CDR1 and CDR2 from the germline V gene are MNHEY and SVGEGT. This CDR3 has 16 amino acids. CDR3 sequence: CASSYHSSGIWYEQYF. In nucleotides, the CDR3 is TGTGCCAGCAGTTACCATTCTAGCGGAATCTGGTACGAGCAGTACTTC.

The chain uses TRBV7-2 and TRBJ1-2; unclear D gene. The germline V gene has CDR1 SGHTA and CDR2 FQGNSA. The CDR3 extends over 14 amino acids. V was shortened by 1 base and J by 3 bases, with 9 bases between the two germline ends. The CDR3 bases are TGTGCCAGCAGCTTAGATAGGAGACACTATGGCTACACCTTC. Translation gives CASSLDRRHYGYTF. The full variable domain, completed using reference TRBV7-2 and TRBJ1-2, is GAGVSQSPSNKVTEKGKDVELRCDPISGHTALYWYRQSLGQGLEFLIYFQGNSAPDKSGLPSDRFSAERTGGSVSTLTIQRTQQEDSAVYLCASSLDRRHYGYTFGSGTRLTVV.

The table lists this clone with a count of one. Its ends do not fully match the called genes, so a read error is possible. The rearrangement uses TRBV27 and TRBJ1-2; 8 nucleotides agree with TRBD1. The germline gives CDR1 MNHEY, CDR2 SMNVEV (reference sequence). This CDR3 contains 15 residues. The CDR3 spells CASSLSRDRSYGYTF. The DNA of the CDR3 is TGTGCCAGCAGTCTATCGCGGGACAGGTCCTATGGCTACACCTTC.

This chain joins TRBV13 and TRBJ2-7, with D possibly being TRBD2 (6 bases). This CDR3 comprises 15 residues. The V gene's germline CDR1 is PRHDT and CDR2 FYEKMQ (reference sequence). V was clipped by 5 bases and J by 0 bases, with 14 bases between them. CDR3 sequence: CASSPLGRGSYEQYF. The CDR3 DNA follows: TGTGCCAGCAGCCCCCTAGGGCGGGGCTCCTACGAGCAGTACTTC.

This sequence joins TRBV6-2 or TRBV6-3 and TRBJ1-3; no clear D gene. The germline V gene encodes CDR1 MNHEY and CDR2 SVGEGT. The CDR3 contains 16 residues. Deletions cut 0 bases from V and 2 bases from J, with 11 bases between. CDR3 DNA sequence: TGTGCCAGCAGTTACTCCGTCCGGGAAACTGGAAACACCATATATTTT. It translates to CASSYSVRETGNTIYF.

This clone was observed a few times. The CDR3 loop is CATSDLDISNQPQHF. The CDR3 DNA follows: TGTGCCACCAGTGATTTGGACATTAGCAATCAGCCCCAGCATTTT. The V gene is TRBV24-1, the J gene TRBJ1-5; D uncertain. Germline CDR1 is KGHDR and CDR2 is SFDVKD. The V gene lost 0 bases and the J gene lost 0 bases, with 5 bases spanning the gap. This CDR3 contains 15 residues.

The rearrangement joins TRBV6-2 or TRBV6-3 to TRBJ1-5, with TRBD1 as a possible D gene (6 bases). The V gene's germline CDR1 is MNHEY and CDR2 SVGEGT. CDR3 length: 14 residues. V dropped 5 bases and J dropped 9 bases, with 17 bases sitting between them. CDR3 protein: CASSLRDTSRPQHF. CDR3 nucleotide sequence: TGTGCCAGCAGTCTCCGGGACACCTCACGGCCCCAGCATTTT.

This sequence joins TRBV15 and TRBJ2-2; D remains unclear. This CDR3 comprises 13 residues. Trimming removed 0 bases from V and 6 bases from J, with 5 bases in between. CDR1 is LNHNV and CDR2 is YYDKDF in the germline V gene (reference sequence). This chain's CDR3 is CATSRDRAGELFF. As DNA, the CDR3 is TGTGCCACCAGCAGAGATCGGGCCGGGGAGCTGTTTTTT.

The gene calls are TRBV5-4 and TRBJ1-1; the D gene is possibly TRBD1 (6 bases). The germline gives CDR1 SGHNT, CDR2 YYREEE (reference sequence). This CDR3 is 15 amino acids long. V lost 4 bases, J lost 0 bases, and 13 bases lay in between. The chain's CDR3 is CASSHYDRMNTEAFF. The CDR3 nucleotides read TGTGCCAGCAGCCACTATGACAGGATGAACACTGAAGCTTTCTTT.

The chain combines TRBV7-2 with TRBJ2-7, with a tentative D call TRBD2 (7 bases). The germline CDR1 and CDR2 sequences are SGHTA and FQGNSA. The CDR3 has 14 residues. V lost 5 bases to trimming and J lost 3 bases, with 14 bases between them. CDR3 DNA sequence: TGTGCCAGCAGCCCAGGAAGGGGGGGCTACGAGCAGTACTTC. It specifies CASSPGRGGYEQYF. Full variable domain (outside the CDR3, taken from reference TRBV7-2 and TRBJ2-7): GAGVSQSPSNKVTEKGKDVELRCDPISGHTALYWYRQSLGQGLEFLIYFQGNSAPDKSGLPSDRFSAERTGGSVSTLTIQRTQQEDSAVYLCASSPGRGGYEQYFGPGTRLTVT.

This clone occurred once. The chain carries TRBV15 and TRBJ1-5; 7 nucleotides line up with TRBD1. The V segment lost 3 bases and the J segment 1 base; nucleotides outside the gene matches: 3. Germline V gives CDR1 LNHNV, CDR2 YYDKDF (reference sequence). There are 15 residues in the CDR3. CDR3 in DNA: TGTGCCACCAGCAGGGGGACAGAGAGCAATCAGCCCCAGCATTTT. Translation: CATSRGTESNQPQHF. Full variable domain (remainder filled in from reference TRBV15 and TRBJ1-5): DAMVIQNPRYQVTQFGKPVTLSCSQTLNHNVMYWYQQKSSQAPKLLFHYYDKDFNNEADTPDNFQSRRPNTSFCFLDIRSPGLGDTAMYLCATSRGTESNQPQHFGDGTRLSIL.